This T cell receptor (beta chain) was recovered during a study of blood T cell repertoires in COVID-19. Method: immunoSEQ multiplex PCR; TCRdb's copy keeps in-frame clones and lacks some. The sample lists nearly 65,000 clones; about 80% were seen once. Sequences were obtained from peripheral blood. This TCR was sampled from a human donor in a cohort sampled during active COVID-19.

Written as DNA, the CDR3 is TGTGCCAGTAGACCTGGGACAGCTTATAATTCACCCCTCCACTTT. As protein: CASRPGTAYNSPLHF. The genes are TRBV19 and TRBJ1-6, with 7 bases aligning to TRBD1. CDR3 length: 15 residues. Trimming took 6 bases from V and 4 from J; bases not matched to a gene: 6. In germline, CDR1 is LNHDA, CDR2 SQIVND (reference sequence).